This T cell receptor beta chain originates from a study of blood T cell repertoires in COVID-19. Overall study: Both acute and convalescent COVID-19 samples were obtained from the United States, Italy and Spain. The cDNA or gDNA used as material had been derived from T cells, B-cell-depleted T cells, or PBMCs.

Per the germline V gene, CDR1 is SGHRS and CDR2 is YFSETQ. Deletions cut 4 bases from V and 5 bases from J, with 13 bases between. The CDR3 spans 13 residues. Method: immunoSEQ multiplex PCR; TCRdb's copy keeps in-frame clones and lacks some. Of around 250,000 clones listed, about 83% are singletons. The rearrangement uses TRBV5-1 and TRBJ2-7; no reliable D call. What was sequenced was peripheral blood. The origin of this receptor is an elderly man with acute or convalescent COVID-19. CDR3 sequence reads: CASSGPAVNEQYF. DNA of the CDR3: TGCGCCAGCAGCGGTCCTGCGGTGAACGAGCAGTACTTC.